Below are 30 T cell receptor beta chains sequenced from a single sample in a study of T cell changes during pregnancy in multiple sclerosis. Repertoires were generated with immunoSEQ multiplex PCR, while TCRdb's copy carries only in-frame clones and drops some. The sample lists tens of thousands of clones; about 95% were seen once. This material consisted of CD8+ T cells from peripheral blood mononuclear cells, taken after pregnancy. Every receptor here comes from a female donor with multiple sclerosis, enrolled in a pregnancy study.

This rearrangement joins TRBV19 to TRBJ2-7; 7 positions agree with TRBD2. J was trimmed by 2 bases and V by 3 bases; bases with no gene match: 4. Germline V gives CDR1 LNHDA, CDR2 SQIVND (reference sequence). The CDR3 consists of 14 residues. The CDR3 bases are TGTGCCAGTAGTATCGGGGACTACGCCTACGAGCAGTACTTC. This encodes CASSIGDYAYEQYF.

V is TRBV19 and J is TRBJ1-1, with 10 nucleotides matching TRBD1. This CDR3 is 15 amino acids long. Germline CDR1 reads LNHDA; CDR2 reads SQIVND (reference sequence). With V trimmed by 4 bases and J by 4 bases, 6 bases remained unmatched. The CDR3 region has the DNA TGTGCCAGTAGTAGGGTAAGGGACAGGGGCACTGAAGCTTTCTTT. This gives the protein CASSRVRDRGTEAFF.

The gene calls are TRBV28 and TRBJ1-3; 11 bases agree with TRBD1. The V and J ends lost 6 bases and 8 bases, in that order; junction bases with no gene match: 9. The CDR3 is 15 amino acids. Germline-derived CDR1 and CDR2 are MDHEN and SYDVKM. Here the CDR3 reads CASSLTGTGGHTIYF. The CDR3 coding sequence is TGTGCCAGCAGCTTGACCGGGACAGGGGGACACACCATATATTTT.

The chain uses TRBV20-1 and TRBJ1-1, with a tentative D call TRBD1 (6 bases). The V and J ends lost 5 bases and 10 bases respectively, with 14 bases between them. Germline lookup yields CDR1 DFQATT and CDR2 SNEGSKA (reference sequence). The length of the CDR3 is 11 residues. The CDR3 is CSASQGGGAFF. The CDR3 DNA follows: TGCAGTGCTTCCCAGGGAGGGGGAGCTTTCTTT.

V and J are TRBV11-1 and TRBJ2-7; 11 nucleotides line up with TRBD2. Germline V lookup: CDR1 SGHAT, CDR2 FQDESV (reference sequence). The V gene end was trimmed by 5 bases and the J gene end by 2 bases; junction bases not matched to a gene: 5. This CDR3 comprises 15 residues. Written as DNA, the CDR3 is TGTGCCAGCAGCCGGTCGACTAGCGGGACCTACGAGCAGTACTTC. It yields the protein CASSRSTSGTYEQYF.

The CDR3 DNA reads TGTGCCAGCAGCGCGCGGCGGGAGGGTCGCACCGGGGAGCTGTTTTTT. Residues: CASSARREGRTGELFF. This sequence joins TRBV27 and TRBJ2-2, with 9 bases matching TRBD2. This CDR3 spans 16 amino acids. The J segment lost 4 bases and the V segment lost 6 bases, leaving 9 bases of the junction unmatched. Germline assignment: CDR1 MNHEY and CDR2 SMNVEV (reference sequence).

The chain joins TRBV19 to TRBJ2-1, with TRBD2 matching over 11 bases. The V segment lost 2 bases and the J segment 6 bases; nucleotides outside the gene matches: 9. This CDR3 has 17 residues. The germline CDR1 and CDR2 sequences are LNHDA and SQIVND (reference sequence). The DNA for the CDR3 is TGTGCCAGTAGTATACGTACTAGCGGGAGAATGGCCAATGAGCAGTTCTTC. Residues: CASSIRTSGRMANEQFF.

This rearrangement joins TRBV14 to TRBJ1-2; D not certain. The CDR3 totals 12 residues. With 2 bases removed from V and 5 bases from J, the gap between germline ends came to 6 bases. The germline gives CDR1 SGHDN, CDR2 FVKESK. CDR3: CASSQQWYGYTF. The CDR3 coding sequence is TGTGCCAGCAGCCAACAGTGGTATGGCTACACCTTC.

The V and J genes are TRBV6-5 and TRBJ1-2; 8 bases map to TRBD1. The J segment lost 7 bases and the V segment lost 0 bases, leaving 7 bases of the junction unmatched. Germline V gives CDR1 MNHEY, CDR2 SVGAGI. The CDR3 contains 15 residues. In DNA, the CDR3 is TGTGCCAGCAGTTACTCGAGGACAGGGTGGCGTGGCTACACCTTC. Its protein product is CASSYSRTGWRGYTF.

This chain links TRBV6-5 with TRBJ1-1, with no clear D. The germline gives CDR1 MNHEY, CDR2 SVGAGI. V was trimmed by 4 bases and J by 6 bases, leaving 15 bases between them. CDR3 length equals 14 residues. The CDR3 nucleotides are TGTGCCAGCAGTTCCGTTGGTGTGGTAGCTGAAGCTTTCTTT. This sequence encodes CASSSVGVVAEAFF.

This clone was seen a single time. The J gene is TRBJ2-7, the V gene TRBV9; 9 nucleotides agree with TRBD2. CDR1 and CDR2 (germline): SGDLS, YYNGEE. The V segment lost 1 base and the J segment 6 bases; nucleotides outside the gene matches: 11. There are 16 residues in the CDR3. The CDR3 sequence: CASSVNPSGTPFEQYF. For the CDR3, the DNA is TGTGCCAGCAGCGTAAATCCTAGCGGGACCCCGTTCGAGCAGTACTTC.

This chain connects TRBV7-9 to TRBJ2-1; 8 bases line up with TRBD2. Germline V lookup: CDR1 SEHNR, CDR2 FQNEAQ (reference sequence). The CDR3 extends over 15 amino acids. The V and J ends lost 5 bases and 5 bases, in that order; junction bases with no gene match: 8. DNA for the CDR3: TGTGCCAGCAGCGATTCACTAGCGGCGAACAATGAGCAGTTCTTC. It encodes CASSDSLAANNEQFF.

The J gene is TRBJ2-2, the V gene TRBV7-6; TRBD1 matches 9 bases. Per germline, CDR1 SGHVS and CDR2 FNYEAQ. The CDR3 length is 15 residues. The J segment lost 4 bases and the V segment lost 4 bases, leaving 4 bases of the junction unmatched. The CDR3 nucleotides are TGTGCCAGCAGCTCCTCGACAGGGGGCACCGGGGAGCTGTTTTTT. Its translation: CASSSSTGGTGELFF.

This clone was seen more than once but under ten times. V gene TRBV11-3 combines with J gene TRBJ2-1; no clear D. From germline, CDR1 is SGHNT and CDR2 YENEEA. Trimming removed 0 bases from V and 10 bases from J, with 10 bases in between. CDR3 length: 13 amino acids. The CDR3 region is CASSLDRTEEQFF. In DNA form, the CDR3 reads TGTGCCAGCAGCTTAGATCGTACAGAAGAGCAGTTCTTC.

This chain links TRBV7-2 with TRBJ2-1, with 10 bases lining up with TRBD2. Germline V CDR1 and CDR2: SGHTA, FQGNSA. V lost 5 bases, J lost 3 bases, and 4 bases stayed unmatched. This CDR3 contains 15 residues. CDR3 region: CASSHGLAVYNEQFF. DNA for the CDR3: TGTGCCAGCAGCCACGGACTAGCGGTCTACAATGAGCAGTTCTTC.

This clone was recorded once. The chain combines TRBV29-1 with TRBJ2-6; 7 nucleotides line up with TRBD1. Germline V gene sequence: CDR1 SQVTM, CDR2 ANQGSEA. The CDR3 runs 15 residues. V was pared by 5 bases and J by 1 base, with 5 bases of the junction left unmatched. CDR3 residues: CSVQGTESGANVLTF. The DNA of the CDR3 is TGCAGCGTTCAGGGGACAGAGTCTGGGGCCAACGTCCTGACTTTC.

The V call is TRBV10-2, the J call TRBJ1-1; weak D call: TRBD1 (6 bases). The germline V and J ends were trimmed by 3 bases and 5 bases, with 13 bases remaining between them. The CDR3 loop spans 14 amino acids. Germline CDR1 and CDR2: WSHSY and SAAADI. As DNA, the CDR3 is TGCGCCAGCAGTGACGTGGACAGTGAAACTGAAGCTTTCTTT. Translating it yields CASSDVDSETEAFF.

The chain combines TRBV6-1 with TRBJ2-1, with TRBD2 matching over 8 bases. V lost 1 base, J lost 3 bases, and 5 bases stayed unmatched. In germline, CDR1 is MNHNS, CDR2 SASEGT. The CDR3 has 16 residues. Here the CDR3 reads CASSEVLAGNYNEQFF. As DNA, the CDR3 is TGTGCCAGCAGTGAAGTCCTAGCGGGCAACTACAATGAGCAGTTCTTC.

The rearrangement joins TRBV28 to TRBJ2-7; TRBD2 matches 9 bases. The CDR3 is made up of 18 amino acids. V lost 4 bases, J lost 2 bases, and 15 bases stayed unmatched. Per the germline V gene, CDR1 is MDHEN and CDR2 is SYDVKM. The CDR3 region has the DNA TGTGCCAGCAGTTGGTTGGGGGCGAGGGGCGGGAGGGCCTACGAGCAGTACTTC. Its translation: CASSWLGARGGRAYEQYF. Variable domain in full (rest from reference TRBV28 and TRBJ2-7): DVKVTQSSRYLVKRTGEKVFLECVQDMDHENMFWYRQDPGLGLRLIYFSYDVKMKEKGDIPEGYSVSREKKERFSLILESASTNQTSMYLCASSWLGARGGRAYEQYFGPGTRLTVT.

The V call is TRBV2, the J call TRBJ2-7, with unresolved D. The length of the CDR3 is 13 residues. Deletions cut 4 bases from V and 3 bases from J, with 10 bases between. In germline, CDR1 is SNHLY, CDR2 FYNNEI. The CDR3 region is CASSAKLIYEQYF. In DNA form, the CDR3 reads TGTGCCAGCAGTGCGAAACTCATCTACGAGCAGTACTTC.

This rearrangement joins TRBV5-8 to TRBJ2-2, with D possibly TRBD2 on 5 matching bases. V lost 1 base to trimming and J lost 0 bases, with 13 bases between them. The CDR3 covers 17 residues. The V gene's germline CDR1 is SGHTS and CDR2 YDEGEE. The CDR3 DNA follows: TGTGCCAGCAGCTTGAGTAGCGAGGGCCCGAACACCGGGGAGCTGTTTTTT. This sequence encodes CASSLSSEGPNTGELFF.

The chain employs TRBV28 and TRBJ2-7; TRBD1 is a possible D gene (5 bases). The CDR3 covers 14 residues. Germline CDR1 and CDR2: MDHEN and SYDVKM. Trimming cost V 2 bases and J 3 bases, with 11 bases left between them. The CDR3 bases are TGTGCCAGCAGTTTAGTCCAGGGCTACTACGAGCAGTACTTC. This codes for CASSLVQGYYEQYF.

This rearrangement joins TRBV13 to TRBJ1-1, with D maybe TRBD1 (5 bases). CDR3 length: 14 amino acids. Germline V gene data show CDR1 as PRHDT and CDR2 as FYEKMQ (reference sequence). V dropped 0 bases and J dropped 7 bases, with 12 bases sitting between them. CDR3: CASSLGGPEIEAFF. The CDR3 bases are TGTGCCAGCAGCTTAGGGGGGCCCGAAATTGAAGCTTTCTTT.

This sequence joins TRBV27 and TRBJ2-1; 8 nucleotides align to TRBD2. The V gene end was trimmed by 5 bases and the J gene end by 4 bases; junction bases not matched to a gene: 4. From germline, CDR1 is MNHEY and CDR2 SMNVEV (reference sequence). The CDR3 loop spans 14 amino acids. The CDR3 region is CASSLSGTYNEQFF. For the CDR3, the DNA is TGTGCCAGCAGTCTTAGCGGGACATACAATGAGCAGTTCTTC.

For this clone: A read error may account for a junction end that differs from germline. The chain couples TRBV27 to TRBJ1-1; 8 positions match TRBD1. The CDR3 extends over 15 amino acids. Germline CDR1 MNHEY, CDR2 SMNVEV (reference sequence). CDR3 in DNA: TGTGCCAGCAGTCTATCGATGGACAGGGTCGATGAAGCTTTCTTT. As protein: CASSLSMDRVDEAFF.

The chain carries TRBV29-1 and TRBJ1-2; 7 nucleotides align to TRBD1. Germline lookup yields CDR1 SQVTM and CDR2 ANQGSEA. Trimming at V came to 5 bases and at J to 3 bases, leaving 12 bases not matched to a gene. CDR3 length: 15 residues. Here the CDR3 reads CSVLGGVGLDYGYTF. In nucleotides, the CDR3 is TGCAGCGTTTTAGGGGGCGTCGGTTTGGACTATGGCTACACCTTC.

This chain connects TRBV5-1 to TRBJ2-5; D perhaps matches TRBD2 (6 bases). The length of the CDR3 is 14 residues. V lost 0 bases, J lost 5 bases, and 11 bases lay in between. From germline, CDR1 is SGHRS and CDR2 YFSETQ. DNA for the CDR3: TGCGCCAGCAGCTTGGTTCTAGCGAGGGAGACCCAGTACTTC. Translated: CASSLVLARETQYF.

This chain connects TRBV27 to TRBJ1-5, with D possibly TRBD1 on 6 matching bases. Per germline, CDR1 MNHEY and CDR2 SMNVEV (reference sequence). CDR3 length: 15 amino acids. Trimming took 3 bases from V and 9 from J, leaving 18 bases between them. CDR3 loop: CASSFLPRGSRPQHF. The DNA of the CDR3 is TGTGCCAGCAGTTTTTTACCCAGGGGATCGAGGCCCCAGCATTTT.

The chain recombines TRBV4-2 with TRBJ2-7; 9 bases map to TRBD2. Trimming at V came to 0 bases and at J to 4 bases, leaving 4 bases not matched to a gene. The CDR3 extends over 15 amino acids. CDR1 and CDR2 from the germline V gene are LGHNA and YNFKEQ. The CDR3 here is CASSQDTSGLYEQYF. CDR3 DNA sequence: TGTGCCAGCAGCCAAGACACTAGCGGGCTATACGAGCAGTACTTC.

CDR3 nucleotide sequence: TGTGCCAGTACAGGGCATAGTTCCTACGAGCAGTACTTC. It codes for CASTGHSSYEQYF. This chain joins TRBV27 and TRBJ2-7; a weak D match, TRBD1 (6 bases). The CDR3 contains 13 residues. V was cut by 9 bases and J by 1 base, with 13 bases left in between. From germline, CDR1 is MNHEY and CDR2 SMNVEV (reference sequence).